This entry concerns a single T cell receptor (beta chain). The CDR3 length is 15 residues. Germline-derived CDR1 and CDR2 are MNHEY and SVGEGT. The germline V and J ends were trimmed by 0 bases and 10 bases, with 18 bases remaining between them. Source study methods: Cell counts per sample came from amplifying reference gene primers. Profiled with immunoSEQ multiplex PCR; TCRdb holds only in-frame clones, not every one. Clonal size and the V and J genes are those of that table, whereas D and trimming came from the DNA. This sample yields roughly 250,000 clones, of which around 87% are seen a single time; about 1.5% belongs to the top ten. The data originate from a study of blood T cell repertoires in COVID-19. Study summary: Samples of COVID-19 (acute and convalescent) were obtained from the United States, Italy and Spain.

This study enrolled people aged roughly 18 to 90 from about 24 US geographic areas. The sequence was collected from a woman aged 45 to 65 who had recovered from COVID-19. The chain combines TRBV6-2 or TRBV6-3 with TRBJ1-1; the D is unclear. The sequencing sample was made of PBMCs or T cells enriched from blood (not recorded which). The CDR3 DNA is TGTGCCAGCAGTTACTCAAACATCCCTCGCGGTGGAGCTTTCTTT. This gives the protein CASSYSNIPRGGAFF.